These T cell receptor beta chains were read from a single sample in a study of Graves' ophthalmopathy and Graves' hyperthyroidism. TCRdb reanalysed the multiplex PCR reads using MiXCR and keeps one entry per CDR3 protein. The table shows about 550,000 distinct CDR3 sequences, with approximately 37% occurring only once. Sequencing was performed on peripheral blood or thyroid tissue (not recorded which). The source of these receptors is an adult man with Graves' hyperthyroidism. Both conserved end residues are part of each CDR3. Each record gives: clone size, D gene, J gene, V gene, CDR3 DNA, CDR3 protein. D genes are given only for firm matches. Clone size is given for some rows only: seen once, a few or many times, or a class if the clone is expanded.

abundance: .; d_gene: TRBD1; j_gene: TRBJ2-7; v_gene: TRBV28; CDR3nt: TGTGCCAGCAGATTACAGGGGAACTACGAGCAGTACTTC; CDR3aa: CASRLQGNYEQYF
abundance: many; d_gene: .; j_gene: TRBJ2-7; v_gene: TRBV7-2; CDR3nt: TGTGCCAGCAGCTTAGGGATCGGGGCCAACTACGAGCAGTACTTC; CDR3aa: CASSLGIGANYEQYF
abundance: .; d_gene: .; j_gene: TRBJ1-4; v_gene: TRBV20-1; CDR3nt: TGCAGTGCTAGCAGGTTTAATGAAAAACTGTTTTTT; CDR3aa: CSASRFNEKLFF
abundance: .; d_gene: TRBD1; j_gene: TRBJ2-6; v_gene: TRBV6-6; CDR3nt: TGTGCCAGCAGTTACGGTAGAACAGGGGTTCCTGGGGCCAACGTCCTGACTTTC; CDR3aa: CASSYGRTGVPGANVLTF
abundance: many; d_gene: TRBD1; j_gene: TRBJ1-6; v_gene: TRBV5-1; CDR3nt: TGCGCCAGCAGCTTAGGGACAGGGGAGTCACCCCTCCACTTT; CDR3aa: CASSLGTGESPLHF
abundance: many; d_gene: .; j_gene: TRBJ1-1; v_gene: TRBV15; CDR3nt: TGTGCCACCAGCAGAGTGAAAGGGAATGTAAACACTGAAGCTTTCTTT; CDR3aa: CATSRVKGNVNTEAFF
abundance: .; d_gene: .; j_gene: TRBJ1-4; v_gene: TRBV5-1; CDR3nt: TGCGCCAGCAGCTTTGTTACCGAGGGGCAGGAAAAACTGTTTTTT; CDR3aa: CASSFVTEGQEKLFF
abundance: many; d_gene: .; j_gene: TRBJ1-5; v_gene: TRBV10-3; CDR3nt: TGTGCCAGCAGTGAGACAACGGGGGTGCCTCAGCCCCAGCATTTT; CDR3aa: CASSETTGVPQPQHF
abundance: .; d_gene: TRBD1; j_gene: TRBJ1-2; v_gene: TRBV2; CDR3nt: TGTGCCAGGAGACAGGGACAGACCAGCTATGGCTACACCTTC; CDR3aa: CARRQGQTSYGYTF
abundance: many; d_gene: TRBD1; j_gene: TRBJ2-6; v_gene: TRBV6-4; CDR3nt: TGTGCCAGCAGTGACTCCGGGACAGGGGGGGCTGGGGCCAACGTCCTGACTTTC; CDR3aa: CASSDSGTGGAGANVLTF
abundance: many; d_gene: .; j_gene: TRBJ1-5; v_gene: TRBV24-1; CDR3nt: TGTGCCACCAGTGAAGCTCGGAACAATCAGCCCCAGCATTTT; CDR3aa: CATSEARNNQPQHF